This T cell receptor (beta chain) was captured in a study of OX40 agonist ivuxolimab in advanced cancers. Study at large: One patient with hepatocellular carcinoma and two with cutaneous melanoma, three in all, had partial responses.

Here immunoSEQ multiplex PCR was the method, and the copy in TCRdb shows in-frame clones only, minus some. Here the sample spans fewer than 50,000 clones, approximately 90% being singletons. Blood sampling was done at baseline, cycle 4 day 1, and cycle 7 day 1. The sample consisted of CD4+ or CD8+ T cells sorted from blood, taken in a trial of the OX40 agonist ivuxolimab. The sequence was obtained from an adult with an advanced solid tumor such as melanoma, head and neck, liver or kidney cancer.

The chain's CDR3 is CASRGYSSYEQYF. The CDR3 DNA is TGTGCCAGCAGGGGGTACTCATCCTACGAGCAGTACTTC. This rearrangement joins TRBV14 to TRBJ2-7, with no clear D. This CDR3 has 13 residues. From germline, CDR1 is SGHDN and CDR2 FVKESK. V lost 6 bases to trimming and J lost 1 base, with 10 bases between them.